This T cell receptor beta chain was recorded in a study of T cell repertoires in cytomegalovirus infection (dated by TCRdb to the late 2010s). Notes on the research overall: Peptide stimulations targeted recently identified HLA-C-restricted CMV epitopes, whose presentation resists viral immunomodulation, together with well-studied HLA-B-restricted epitopes. The HLA type of each donor mattered for the analysis, because public TCR beta signatures pointed to carriage of CMV infection along with the matching HLA type.

In the case of this clonotype: Its specific antigen is unknown. No per-base quality is available; no much larger clone lies one base away.

The CDR3 spans 17 residues, from the cysteine through the phenylalanine. Only the CDR3 portion is preserved as DNA: 51 bases, with reading frame beginning at the first base. Reading the germline V gene (reference sequence) gives CDR1 SGHNT and CDR2 YYREEE. Trimming costs V 3 bases and J 1 base, and their ends lie 14 bases apart. Explained via the paper, the treatment or condition label denotes: in vitro stimulation with specific CMV peptide epitopes to enrich CMV-specific T cells. TCRdb records Illumina HiSeq 1500 as the sequencer. The public reads were quality trimmed at Q25 with fastp and then assembled into clones with MiXCR by TCRdb, keeping productive beta chains. CDR3 protein duplicates are merged, each entry listing the most common genes and DNA. The sample yields 700,000 to 850,000 distinct CDR3 sequences; approximately 29% were counted once. The top ten hold roughly 12% of the sample. Results the study describes overall, beyond this receptor: The ex vivo response was dominated by HLA-C-restricted CMV-specific TCR beta clonotypes, which also provided the single most frequent clonotype in two of eight donors. In both this cohort and an independent approximately 400-donor cohort, the cumulative frequency of public TCR beta family members distinguished carriers of CMV infection plus the relevant HLA type.

The sample in question was cultured CD8+ T cells from PBMCs, obtained from culture after CMV antigen stimulation. The rearrangement joined TRBV5-4 to TRBJ2-6, with an unclear D gene assignment. The sequence derives from a human donor in good health (CMV status not recorded). Some clones in this sample may be carry-over from other donors' samples. The nucleotides are TGTGCCAGCAGCTCGCGGCACGCGATTTCTGGGGCCAACGTCCTGACTTTC. It codes for CASSSRHAISGANVLTF.